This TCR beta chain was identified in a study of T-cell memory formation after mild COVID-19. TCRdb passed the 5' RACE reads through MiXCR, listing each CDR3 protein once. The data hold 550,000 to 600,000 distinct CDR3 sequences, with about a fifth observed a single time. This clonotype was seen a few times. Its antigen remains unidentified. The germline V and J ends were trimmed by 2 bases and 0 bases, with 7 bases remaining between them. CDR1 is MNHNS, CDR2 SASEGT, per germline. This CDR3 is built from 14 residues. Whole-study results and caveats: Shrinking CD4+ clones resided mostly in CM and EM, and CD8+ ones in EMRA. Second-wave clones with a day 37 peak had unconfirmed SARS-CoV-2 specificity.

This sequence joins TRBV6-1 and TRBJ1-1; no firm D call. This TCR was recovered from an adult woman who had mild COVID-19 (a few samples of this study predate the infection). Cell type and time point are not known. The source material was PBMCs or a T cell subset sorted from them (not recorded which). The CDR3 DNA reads TGTGCCAGCAGTGAAAGGCACCTGAACACTGAAGCTTTCTTT. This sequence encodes CASSERHLNTEAFF.